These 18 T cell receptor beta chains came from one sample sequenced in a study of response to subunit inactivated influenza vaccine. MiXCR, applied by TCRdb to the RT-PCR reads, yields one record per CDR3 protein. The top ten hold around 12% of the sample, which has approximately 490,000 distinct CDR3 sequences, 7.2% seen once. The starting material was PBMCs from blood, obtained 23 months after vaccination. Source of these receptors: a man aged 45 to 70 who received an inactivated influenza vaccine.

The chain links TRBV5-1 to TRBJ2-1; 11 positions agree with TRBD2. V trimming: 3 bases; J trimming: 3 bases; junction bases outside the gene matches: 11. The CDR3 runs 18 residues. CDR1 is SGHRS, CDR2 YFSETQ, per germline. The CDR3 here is CASSSLSTSGTYYNEQFF. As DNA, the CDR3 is TGCGCCAGCAGCTCACTCTCGACTAGCGGGACCTACTACAATGAGCAGTTCTTC.

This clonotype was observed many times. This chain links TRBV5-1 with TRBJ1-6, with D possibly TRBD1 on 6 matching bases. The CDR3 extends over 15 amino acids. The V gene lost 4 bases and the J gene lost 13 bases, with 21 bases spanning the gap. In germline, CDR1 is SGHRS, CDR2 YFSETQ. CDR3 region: CASSRTAGARSPLHF. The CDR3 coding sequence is TGCGCCAGCAGCCGCACCGCAGGGGCCCGATCGCCCCTCCACTTT.

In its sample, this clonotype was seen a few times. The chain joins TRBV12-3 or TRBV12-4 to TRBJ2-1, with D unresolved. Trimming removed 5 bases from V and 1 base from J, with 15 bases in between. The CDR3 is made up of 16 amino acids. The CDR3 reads CASSTPLAISYNEQFF. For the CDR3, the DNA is TGTGCCAGCAGTACCCCCCTGGCCATATCCTACAATGAGCAGTTCTTC.

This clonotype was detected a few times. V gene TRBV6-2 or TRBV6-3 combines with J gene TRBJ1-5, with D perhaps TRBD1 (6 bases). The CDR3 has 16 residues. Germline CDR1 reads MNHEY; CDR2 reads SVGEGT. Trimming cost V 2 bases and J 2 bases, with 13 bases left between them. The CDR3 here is CASSYVGGRGNQPQHF. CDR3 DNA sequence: TGTGCCAGCAGTTACGTGGGGGGCCGGGGCAATCAGCCCCAGCATTTT.

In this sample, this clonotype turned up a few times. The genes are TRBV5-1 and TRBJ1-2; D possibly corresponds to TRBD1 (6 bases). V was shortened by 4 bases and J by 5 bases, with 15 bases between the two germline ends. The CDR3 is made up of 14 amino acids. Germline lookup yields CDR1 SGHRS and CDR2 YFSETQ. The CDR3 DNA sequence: TGCGCCAGCAGCACATGGGACAATTTATATGGCTACACCTTC. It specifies CASSTWDNLYGYTF.

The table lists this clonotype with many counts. The CDR3 DNA reads as TGTGCCAGCAGCGTCCGACTAGCGGGAGTAAGAAATGAGCAGTTCTTC. Translation gives CASSVRLAGVRNEQFF. The chain is built from TRBV7-2 and TRBJ2-1, with TRBD2 matching 12 bases. V lost 5 bases and J lost 7; bases outside the gene matches: 9. Germline V gene sequence: CDR1 SGHTA, CDR2 FQGNSA. The CDR3 totals 16 residues.

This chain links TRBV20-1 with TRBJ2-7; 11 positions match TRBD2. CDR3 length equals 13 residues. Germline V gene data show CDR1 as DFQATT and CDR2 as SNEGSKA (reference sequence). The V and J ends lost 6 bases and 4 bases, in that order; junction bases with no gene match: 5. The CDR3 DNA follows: TGCAGTGCGACCCTAGCGGGAGGATACGAGCAGTACTTC. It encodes CSATLAGGYEQYF.

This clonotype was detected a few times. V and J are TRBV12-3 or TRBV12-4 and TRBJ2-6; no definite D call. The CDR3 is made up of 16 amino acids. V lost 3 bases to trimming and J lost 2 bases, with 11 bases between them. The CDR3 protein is CASSLGLPPGANVLTF. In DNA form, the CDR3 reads TGTGCCAGCAGTTTGGGTCTCCCCCCTGGGGCCAACGTCCTGACTTTC.

The CDR3, as DNA: TGTGCCAGCAAACGGCAGAACTATGGCTACACCTTC. This encodes CASKRQNYGYTF. The V gene is TRBV12-3 or TRBV12-4, the J gene TRBJ1-2; D is ambiguous. Between the trimmed V and J ends, which lost 7 bases and 2 bases, there was a span of 8 bases. CDR3 length: 12 residues.

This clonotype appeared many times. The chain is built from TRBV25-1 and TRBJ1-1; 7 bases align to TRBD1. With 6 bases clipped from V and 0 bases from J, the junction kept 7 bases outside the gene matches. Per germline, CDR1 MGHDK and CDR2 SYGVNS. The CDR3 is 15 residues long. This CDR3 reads CASRRQGSVNTEAFF. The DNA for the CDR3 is TGTGCCAGCAGGAGACAGGGATCGGTGAACACTGAAGCTTTCTTT.

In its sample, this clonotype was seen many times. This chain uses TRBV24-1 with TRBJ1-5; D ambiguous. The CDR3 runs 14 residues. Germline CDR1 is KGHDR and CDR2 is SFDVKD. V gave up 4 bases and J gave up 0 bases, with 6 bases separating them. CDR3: CATSDQYSNQPQHF. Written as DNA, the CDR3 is TGTGCCACCAGTGACCAGTATAGCAATCAGCCCCAGCATTTT.

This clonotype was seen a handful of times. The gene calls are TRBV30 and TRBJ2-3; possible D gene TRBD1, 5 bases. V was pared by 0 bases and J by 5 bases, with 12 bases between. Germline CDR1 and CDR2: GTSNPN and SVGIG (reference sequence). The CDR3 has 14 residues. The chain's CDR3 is CAWSVKGLRDTQYF. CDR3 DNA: TGTGCCTGGAGTGTTAAGGGGCTGAGAGATACGCAGTATTTT. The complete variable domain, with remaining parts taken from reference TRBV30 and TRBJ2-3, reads SQTIHQWPATLVQPVGSPLSLECTVEGTSNPNLYWYRQAAGRGLQLLFYSVGIGQISSEVPQNLSASRPQDRQFILSSKKLLLSDSGFYLCAWSVKGLRDTQYFGPGTRLTVL.

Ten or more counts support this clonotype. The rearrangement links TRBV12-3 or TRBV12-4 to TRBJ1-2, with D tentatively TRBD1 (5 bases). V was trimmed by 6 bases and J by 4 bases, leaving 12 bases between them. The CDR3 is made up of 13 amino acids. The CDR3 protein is CASSPGGVYGYTF. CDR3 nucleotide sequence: TGTGCCAGCAGCCCCGGGGGGGTCTATGGCTACACCTTC.

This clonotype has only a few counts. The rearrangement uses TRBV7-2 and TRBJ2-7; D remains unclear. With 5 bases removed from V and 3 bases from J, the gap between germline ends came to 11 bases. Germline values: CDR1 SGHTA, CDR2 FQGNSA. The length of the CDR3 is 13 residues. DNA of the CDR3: TGTGCCAGCAGCGCTCTACCAAACTACGAGCAGTACTTC. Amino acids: CASSALPNYEQYF.

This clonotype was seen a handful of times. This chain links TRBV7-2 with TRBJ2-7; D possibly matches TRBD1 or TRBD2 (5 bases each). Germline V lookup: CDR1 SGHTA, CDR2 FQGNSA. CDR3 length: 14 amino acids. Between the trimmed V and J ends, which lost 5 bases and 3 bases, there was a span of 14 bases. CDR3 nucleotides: TGTGCCAGCAGCCTACCGGGACCGATCTACGAGCAGTACTTC. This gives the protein CASSLPGPIYEQYF.

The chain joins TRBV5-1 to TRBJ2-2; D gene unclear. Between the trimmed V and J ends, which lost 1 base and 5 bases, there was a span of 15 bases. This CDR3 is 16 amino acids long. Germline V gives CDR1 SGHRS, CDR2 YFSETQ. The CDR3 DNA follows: TGCGCCAGCAGCTTGTCTGACTTCTCCTGGACCGGGGAGCTGTTTTTT. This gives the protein CASSLSDFSWTGELFF.

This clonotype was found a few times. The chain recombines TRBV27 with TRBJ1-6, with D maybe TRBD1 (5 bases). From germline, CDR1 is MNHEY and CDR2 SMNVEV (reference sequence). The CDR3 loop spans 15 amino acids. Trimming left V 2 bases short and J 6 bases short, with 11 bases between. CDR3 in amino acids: CASSLLGVGNSPLHF. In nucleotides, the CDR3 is TGTGCCAGCAGTTTACTAGGGGTTGGTAATTCACCCCTCCACTTT.

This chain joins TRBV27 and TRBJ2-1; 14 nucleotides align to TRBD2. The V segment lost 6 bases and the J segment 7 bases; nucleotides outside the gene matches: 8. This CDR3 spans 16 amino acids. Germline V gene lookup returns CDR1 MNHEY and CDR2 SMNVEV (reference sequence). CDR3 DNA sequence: TGTGCCAGCAGCCGGCCGGGACTAGCGGGAGTTAATGAGCAGTTCTTC. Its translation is CASSRPGLAGVNEQFF.